This entry features one T cell receptor (beta chain) sequence. This clonotype was seen at least ten times. Its recognized antigen is unknown. No base quality values were provided; no much bigger clone lies one nucleotide off. This record comes from a study of T-cell memory formation after mild COVID-19 (dated by TCRdb to the early 2020s). Turning to the overall study: TCR sequence clusters from the two donors were found to be largely donor specific. Two young, previously healthy adult volunteers, one female and one male, were included in the cohort. In a couple of donors, T-cell clones that expanded and contracted after mild COVID-19 were tracked by sequencing TCRalpha and TCRbeta repertoires over time.

General study outcomes and caveats: Contracting CD4+ clones were located mainly in the CM and EM memory subsets, whereas CD8+ clones were found to be enriched in EMRA. The study included only a couple of mild cases, and larger cohorts that include severe cases with pre-infection samples were judged to be necessary. From day 15 to 85, contracting clones showed balanced CD4/CD8 phenotypes, whereas a second wave of clones that expanded from day 15 to 37 leaned towards CD4+. Some responding clones were detected in pre-infection memory, suggesting pre-existing cross-reactive memory T cells joined the SARS-CoV-2 response. The second-wave clones that peaked on day 37 were not confirmed to be SARS-CoV-2 specific.

Ficoll-Paque density gradient centrifugation was used to isolate PBMCs. TCRdb names Illumina NovaSeq 6000 as the instrument used. TCRalpha and TCRbeta cDNA libraries were constructed by 5'RACE with constant-segment primers, with sample barcodes and unique molecular identifiers being introduced. RNA was extracted from every sample with Trizol reagent. Amplification of the libraries took two PCR steps, and the second step added a second sample barcode plus Illumina TruSeq adapters. Sequencing of libraries was performed on an Illumina NovaSeq with 2 x 150 bp paired-end reads. Under the source paper's analysis protocol: Demultiplexing of reads and collapsing into UMI-guided consensus sequences were performed with migec v1.2.7. With mixcr v2.1.11, UMI consensuses were aligned to TRA and TRB V and J templates and assembled into clonotypes. Expanded or contracted clonotypes were those called significant by both edgeR and NoisET, with noise models trained on biological replicates. For edgeR calls, a false discovery rate-adjusted p below 0.01 and a log2 fold-change threshold of 1 were applied. As an exploratory analysis of dynamics, max-normalized trajectories of the 1000 most abundant clonotypes were examined with PCA combined with hierarchical clustering. Separately sequenced CD4+ and CD8+ repertoires were used to assign a CD4 or CD8 phenotype to each responding clone. TCRdb cleaned the public reads at Q25 with fastp, built clones with MiXCR and kept in-frame beta chains. Each entry is one CDR3 protein sequence, shown with its most common DNA and genes. The authors' filters were not applied to this entry. The sample table lists around 200,000 distinct CDR3 sequences, around 16% of them with a count of one. Jointly, the top ten make up more than 2% of the sample.

Sequences were obtained from PBMCs or a T cell subset sorted from them (not recorded which). The origin of this receptor is an adult woman who had mild COVID-19 (a few samples of this study predate the infection). The sample titles of this study are shuffled in the database, so cell type and time point are left out; the donor was told from shared clones.

In nucleotides, the sequence is TGTGCCAGCAGCCCTCGGGTCCAAGACCTCTATGGCTACACCTTC. Translation gives CASSPRVQDLYGYTF. The chain is made from TRBV7-2 and TRBJ1-2; the D gene cannot be named for sure. CDR1 and CDR2 are read off the germline V gene as SGHTA and FQGNSA. The CDR3 runs 15 residues from the cysteine to the phenylalanine. The sequence is cut down to CDR3 DNA, 45 bases in frame from base 1. A distance of 17 bases separates the germline ends of V and J, which lose 5 bases and 4 bases respectively.